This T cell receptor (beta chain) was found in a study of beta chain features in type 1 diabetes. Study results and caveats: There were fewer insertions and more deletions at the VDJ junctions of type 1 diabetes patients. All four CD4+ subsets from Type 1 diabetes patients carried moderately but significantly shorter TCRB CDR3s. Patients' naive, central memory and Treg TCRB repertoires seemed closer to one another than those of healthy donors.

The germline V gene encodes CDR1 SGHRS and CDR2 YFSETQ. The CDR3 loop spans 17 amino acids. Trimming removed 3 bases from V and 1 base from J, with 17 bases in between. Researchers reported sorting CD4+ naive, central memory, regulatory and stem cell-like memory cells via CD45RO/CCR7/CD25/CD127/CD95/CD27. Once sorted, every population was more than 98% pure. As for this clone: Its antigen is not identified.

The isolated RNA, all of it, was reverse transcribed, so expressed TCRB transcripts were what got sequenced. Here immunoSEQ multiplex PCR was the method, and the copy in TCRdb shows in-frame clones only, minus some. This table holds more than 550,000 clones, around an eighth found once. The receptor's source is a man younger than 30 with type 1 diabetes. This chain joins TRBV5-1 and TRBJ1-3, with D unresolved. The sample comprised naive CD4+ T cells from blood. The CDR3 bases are TGCGCCAGCAGCTGGACCCCTGATGGGGAGTCTGGAAACACCATATATTTT. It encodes CASSWTPDGESGNTIYF.